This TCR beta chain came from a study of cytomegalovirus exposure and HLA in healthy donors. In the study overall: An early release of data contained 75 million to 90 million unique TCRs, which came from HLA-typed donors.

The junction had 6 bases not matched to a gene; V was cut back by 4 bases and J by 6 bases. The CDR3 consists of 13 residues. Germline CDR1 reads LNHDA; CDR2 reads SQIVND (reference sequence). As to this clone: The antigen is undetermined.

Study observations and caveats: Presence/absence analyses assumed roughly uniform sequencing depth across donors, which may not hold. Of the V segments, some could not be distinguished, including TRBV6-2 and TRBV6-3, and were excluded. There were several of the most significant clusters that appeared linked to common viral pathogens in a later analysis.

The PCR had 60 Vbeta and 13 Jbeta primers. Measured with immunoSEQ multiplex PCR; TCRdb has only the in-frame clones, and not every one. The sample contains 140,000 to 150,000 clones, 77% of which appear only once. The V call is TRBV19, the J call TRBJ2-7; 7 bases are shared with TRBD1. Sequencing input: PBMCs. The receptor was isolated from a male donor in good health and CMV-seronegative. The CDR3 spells CASSTQTGTEQYF. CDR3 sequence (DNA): TGTGCCAGTAGTACACAGACAGGGACCGAGCAGTACTTC.